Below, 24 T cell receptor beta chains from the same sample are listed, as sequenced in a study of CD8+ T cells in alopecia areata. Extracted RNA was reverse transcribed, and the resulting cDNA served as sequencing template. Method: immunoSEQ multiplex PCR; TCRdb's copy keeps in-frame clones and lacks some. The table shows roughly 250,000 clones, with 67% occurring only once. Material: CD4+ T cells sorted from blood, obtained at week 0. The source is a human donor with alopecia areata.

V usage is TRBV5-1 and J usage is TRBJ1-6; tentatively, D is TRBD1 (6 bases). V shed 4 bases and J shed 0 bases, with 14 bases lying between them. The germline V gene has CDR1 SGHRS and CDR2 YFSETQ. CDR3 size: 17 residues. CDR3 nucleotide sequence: TGCGCCAGCAGCCAACAGGGAGGAGGCTCCTATAATTCACCCCTCCACTTT. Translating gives CASSQQGGGSYNSPLHF.

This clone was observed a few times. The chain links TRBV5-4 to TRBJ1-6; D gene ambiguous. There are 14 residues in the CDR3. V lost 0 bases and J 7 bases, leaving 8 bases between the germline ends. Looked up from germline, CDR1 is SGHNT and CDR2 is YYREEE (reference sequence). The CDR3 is CASSLGRSNSPLHF. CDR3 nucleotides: TGTGCCAGCAGCTTGGGGCGTTCGAATTCACCCCTCCACTTT.

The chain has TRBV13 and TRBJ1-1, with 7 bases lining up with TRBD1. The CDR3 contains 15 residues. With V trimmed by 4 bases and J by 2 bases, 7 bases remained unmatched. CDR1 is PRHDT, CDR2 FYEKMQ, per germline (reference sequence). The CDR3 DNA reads TGTGCCAGCAGCTCCCGGACAGGAGGAAACACTGAAGCTTTCTTT. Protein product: CASSSRTGGNTEAFF.

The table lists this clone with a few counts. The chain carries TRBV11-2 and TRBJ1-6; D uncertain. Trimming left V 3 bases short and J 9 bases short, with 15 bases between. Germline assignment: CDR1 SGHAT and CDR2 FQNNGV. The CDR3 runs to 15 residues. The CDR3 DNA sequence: TGTGCCAGCAGCTTGTCTTCCCTTGCGTCTTCACCCCTCCACTTT. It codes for CASSLSSLASSPLHF. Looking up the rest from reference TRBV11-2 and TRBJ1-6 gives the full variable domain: EAGVAQSPRYKIIEKRQSVAFWCNPISGHATLYWYQQILGQGPKLLIQFQNNGVVDDSQLPKDRFSAERLKGVDSTLKIQPAKLEDSAVYLCASSLSSLASSPLHFGNGTRLTVT.

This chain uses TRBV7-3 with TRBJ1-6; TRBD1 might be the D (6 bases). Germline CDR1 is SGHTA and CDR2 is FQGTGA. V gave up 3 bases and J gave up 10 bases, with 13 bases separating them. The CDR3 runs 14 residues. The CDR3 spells CASSLGGQGSPLHF. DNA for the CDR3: TGTGCCAGCAGCTTGGGTGGGCAGGGGTCACCCCTCCACTTT.

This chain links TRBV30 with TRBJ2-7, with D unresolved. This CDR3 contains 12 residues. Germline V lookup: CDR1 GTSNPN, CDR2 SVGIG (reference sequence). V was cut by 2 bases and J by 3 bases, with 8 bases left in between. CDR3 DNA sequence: TGTGCCTGGAGTAGAAGGCTCTACGAGCAGTACTTC. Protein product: CAWSRRLYEQYF.

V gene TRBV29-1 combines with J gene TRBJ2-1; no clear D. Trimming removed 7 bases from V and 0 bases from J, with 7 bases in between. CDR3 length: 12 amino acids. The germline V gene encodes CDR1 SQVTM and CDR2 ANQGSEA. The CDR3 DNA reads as TGCAGCGGGAGTGTCTCCTACAATGAGCAGTTCTTC. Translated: CSGSVSYNEQFF.

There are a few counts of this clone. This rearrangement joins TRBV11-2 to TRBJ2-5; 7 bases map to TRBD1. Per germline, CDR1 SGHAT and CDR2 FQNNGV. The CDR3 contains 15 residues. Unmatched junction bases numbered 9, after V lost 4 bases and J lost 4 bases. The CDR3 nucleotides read TGTGCCAGCAGCTCACCCAGGGGGAAGGGAGAGACCCAGTACTTC. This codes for CASSSPRGKGETQYF. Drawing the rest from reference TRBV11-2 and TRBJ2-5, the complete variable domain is EAGVAQSPRYKIIEKRQSVAFWCNPISGHATLYWYQQILGQGPKLLIQFQNNGVVDDSQLPKDRFSAERLKGVDSTLKIQPAKLEDSAVYLCASSSPRGKGETQYFGPGTRLLVL.

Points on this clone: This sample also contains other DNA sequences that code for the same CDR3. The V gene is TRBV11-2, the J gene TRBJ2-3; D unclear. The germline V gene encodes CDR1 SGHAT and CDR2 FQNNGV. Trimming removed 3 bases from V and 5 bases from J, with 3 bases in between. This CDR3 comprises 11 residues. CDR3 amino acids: CASSLVDTQYF. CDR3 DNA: TGTGCCAGCAGCTTGGTAGATACGCAGTATTTT. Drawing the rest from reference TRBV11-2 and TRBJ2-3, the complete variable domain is EAGVAQSPRYKIIEKRQSVAFWCNPISGHATLYWYQQILGQGPKLLIQFQNNGVVDDSQLPKDRFSAERLKGVDSTLKIQPAKLEDSAVYLCASSLVDTQYFGPGTRLTVL.

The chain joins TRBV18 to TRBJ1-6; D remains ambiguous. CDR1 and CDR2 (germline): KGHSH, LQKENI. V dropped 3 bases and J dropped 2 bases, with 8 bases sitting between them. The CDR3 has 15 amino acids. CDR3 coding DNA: TGTGCCAGCTCACCGGGGATTACCTATAATTCACCCCTCCACTTT. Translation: CASSPGITYNSPLHF.

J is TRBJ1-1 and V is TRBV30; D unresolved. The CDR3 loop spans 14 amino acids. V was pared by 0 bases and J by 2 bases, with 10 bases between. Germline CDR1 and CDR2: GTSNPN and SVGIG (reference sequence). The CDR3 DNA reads TGTGCCTGGAGTGTACACGTGGCAAACACTGAAGCTTTCTTT. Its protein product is CAWSVHVANTEAFF.

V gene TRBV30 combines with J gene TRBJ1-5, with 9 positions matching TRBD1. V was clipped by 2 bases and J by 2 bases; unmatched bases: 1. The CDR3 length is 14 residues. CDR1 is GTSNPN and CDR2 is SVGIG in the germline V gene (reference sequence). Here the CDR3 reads CAWSTGGRNQPQHF. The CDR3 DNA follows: TGTGCCTGGAGTACAGGGGGCCGCAATCAGCCCCAGCATTTT. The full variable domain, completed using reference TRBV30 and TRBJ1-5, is SQTIHQWPATLVQPVGSPLSLECTVEGTSNPNLYWYRQAAGRGLQLLFYSVGIGQISSEVPQNLSASRPQDRQFILSSKKLLLSDSGFYLCAWSTGGRNQPQHFGDGTRLSIL.

CDR3 DNA: TGTGCCTTCGGGACAGTCTATAATTCACCCCTCCACTTT. It specifies CAFGTVYNSPLHF. This sequence joins TRBV30 and TRBJ1-6, with TRBD1 matching 7 bases. V trimming: 7 bases; J trimming: 3 bases; junction bases outside the gene matches: 3. The CDR3 covers 13 residues. CDR1 and CDR2 from the germline V gene are GTSNPN and SVGIG (reference sequence).

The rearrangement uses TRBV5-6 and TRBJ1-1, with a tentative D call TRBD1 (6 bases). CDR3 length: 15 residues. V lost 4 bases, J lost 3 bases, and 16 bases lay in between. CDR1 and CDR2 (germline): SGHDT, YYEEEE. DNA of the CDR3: TGTGCCAGCAGCCGAGTTGGACAGCAACACACTGAAGCTTTCTTT. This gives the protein CASSRVGQQHTEAFF.

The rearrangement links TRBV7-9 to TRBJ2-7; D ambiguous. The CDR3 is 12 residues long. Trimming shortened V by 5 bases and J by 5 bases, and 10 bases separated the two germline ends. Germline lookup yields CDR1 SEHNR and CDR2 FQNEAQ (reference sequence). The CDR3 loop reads CASSVSKDEQYF. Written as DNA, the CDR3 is TGTGCCAGCAGCGTTAGCAAGGACGAGCAGTACTTC.

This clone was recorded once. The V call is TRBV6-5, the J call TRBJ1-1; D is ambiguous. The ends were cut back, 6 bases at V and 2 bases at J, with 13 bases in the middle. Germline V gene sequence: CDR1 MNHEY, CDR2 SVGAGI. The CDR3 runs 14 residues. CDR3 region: CASSISYGNTEAFF. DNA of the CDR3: TGTGCCAGCAGCATTAGTTACGGAAACACTGAAGCTTTCTTT.

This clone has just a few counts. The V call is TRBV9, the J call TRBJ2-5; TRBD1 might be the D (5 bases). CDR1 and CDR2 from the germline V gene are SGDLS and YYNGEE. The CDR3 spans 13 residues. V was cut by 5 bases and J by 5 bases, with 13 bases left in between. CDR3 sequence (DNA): TGTGCCAGCAGTTTCAGGGTTGGCGAGACCCAGTACTTC. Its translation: CASSFRVGETQYF.

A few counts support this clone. In nucleotides, the CDR3 is TGCAGCGCCATGACAGGGTTGGATACGCAGTATTTT. Amino acid sequence: CSAMTGLDTQYF. The chain employs TRBV29-1 and TRBJ2-3; TRBD1 aligns across 7 bases. Trimming cost V 7 bases and J 6 bases; bases outside gene matches: 7. Germline values: CDR1 SQVTM, CDR2 ANQGSEA. The CDR3 spans 12 residues.

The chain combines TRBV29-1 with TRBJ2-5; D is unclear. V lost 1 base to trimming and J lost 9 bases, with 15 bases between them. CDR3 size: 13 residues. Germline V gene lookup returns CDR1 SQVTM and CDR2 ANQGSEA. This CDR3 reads CSVEVLVGRAQYF. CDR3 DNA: TGCAGCGTTGAAGTGTTGGTCGGTCGGGCCCAGTACTTC.

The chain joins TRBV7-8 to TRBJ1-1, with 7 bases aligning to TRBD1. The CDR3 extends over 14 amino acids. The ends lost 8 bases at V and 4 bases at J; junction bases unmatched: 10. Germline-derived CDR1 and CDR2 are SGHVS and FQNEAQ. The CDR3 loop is CASGKTGKGTEAFF. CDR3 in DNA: TGTGCCAGCGGAAAGACAGGGAAGGGCACTGAAGCTTTCTTT.

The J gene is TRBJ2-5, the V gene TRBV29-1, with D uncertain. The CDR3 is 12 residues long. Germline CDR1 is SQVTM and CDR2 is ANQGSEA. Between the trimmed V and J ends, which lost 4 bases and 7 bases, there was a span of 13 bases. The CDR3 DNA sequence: TGCAGCGTTGCTTTCCTATGGGGGACCCAGTACTTC. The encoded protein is CSVAFLWGTQYF.

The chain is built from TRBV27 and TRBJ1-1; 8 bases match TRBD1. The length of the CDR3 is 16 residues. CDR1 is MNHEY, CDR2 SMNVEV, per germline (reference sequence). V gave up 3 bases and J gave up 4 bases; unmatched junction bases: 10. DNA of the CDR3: TGTGCCAGCAGTTTCAATTCCAGACAGGGGCGCACTGAAGCTTTCTTT. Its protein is CASSFNSRQGRTEAFF.

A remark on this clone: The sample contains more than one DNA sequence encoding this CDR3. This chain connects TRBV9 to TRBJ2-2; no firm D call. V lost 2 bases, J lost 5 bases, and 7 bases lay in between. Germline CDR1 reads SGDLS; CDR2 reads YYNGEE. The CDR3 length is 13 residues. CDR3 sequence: CASSVVGTGELFF. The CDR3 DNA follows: TGTGCCAGCAGCGTTGTCGGGACCGGGGAGCTGTTTTTT.

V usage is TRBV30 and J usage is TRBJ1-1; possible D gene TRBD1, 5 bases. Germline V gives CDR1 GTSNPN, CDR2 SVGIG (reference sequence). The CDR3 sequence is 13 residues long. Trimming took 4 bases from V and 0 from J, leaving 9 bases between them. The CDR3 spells CAWIEQVNTEAFF. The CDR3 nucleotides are TGTGCCTGGATCGAACAGGTGAACACTGAAGCTTTCTTT.